These 21 T cell receptor beta chains were all obtained from the same sample, sequenced in a study of shared clonotypes between healthy human individuals. Sequencing was performed with immunoSEQ multiplex PCR; in TCRdb, only in-frame clones are kept and a portion is missing. The data hold some 2,400,000 clones, with more than 90% observed a single time. Material: naive CD4+ T cells sorted from blood. Subset meaning: CD45RA+ positively selected. All receptors derive from a man between 18 and 29 years old in good health.

The chain combines TRBV10-1 with TRBJ2-5; 9 bases line up with TRBD1. V lost 0 bases and J lost 10; bases outside the gene matches: 12. Germline CDR1 and CDR2: WNHNN and SYGVQD (reference sequence). The CDR3 sequence is 16 residues long. The CDR3 DNA is TGCGCCAGCAGTGAGTCGACAGGACAGGGGATTAATAGCCAGTACTTC. It yields the protein CASSESTGQGINSQYF.

With respect to this clone: This sample also contains other DNA sequences that code for the same CDR3. This chain uses TRBV30 with TRBJ1-1; 9 bases are shared with TRBD1. V trimming: 3 bases; J trimming: 5 bases; junction bases outside the gene matches: 4. Germline-derived CDR1 and CDR2 are GTSNPN and SVGIG (reference sequence). CDR3 length: 13 amino acids. Written as DNA, the CDR3 is TGTGCCTGGAGACAGGGGGCAGGGACTGAAGCTTTCTTT. Its translation: CAWRQGAGTEAFF.

In regard to this clone: The same CDR3 can be traced to other DNA sequences in this sample. J is TRBJ2-7 and V is TRBV20-1; D remains ambiguous. The CDR3 contains 10 residues. V was shortened by 0 bases and J by 7 bases, with 4 bases between the two germline ends. CDR1 and CDR2 from the germline V gene are DFQATT and SNEGSKA (reference sequence). CDR3 nucleotides: TGCAGTGCTAGAGATGATGAGCAGTACTTC. The encoded protein is CSARDDEQYF.

This sequence joins TRBV10-1 and TRBJ2-5; D is perhaps TRBD2 (6 bases). Trimming shortened V by 3 bases and J by 6 bases, and 11 bases separated the two germline ends. Germline V lookup: CDR1 WNHNN, CDR2 SYGVQD (reference sequence). The CDR3 is 13 amino acids. The CDR3 sequence: CASSEGGGKTQYF. Written as DNA, the CDR3 is TGCGCCAGCAGTGAAGGTGGGGGGAAGACCCAGTACTTC.

The rearrangement links TRBV2 to TRBJ2-7; 7 positions agree with TRBD2. Per the germline V gene, CDR1 is SNHLY and CDR2 is FYNNEI. Unmatched junction bases numbered 5, after V lost 4 bases and J lost 5 bases. The CDR3 covers 13 residues. CDR3 in amino acids: CASSGDYYNEQYF. DNA for the CDR3: TGTGCCAGCAGTGGGGACTATTATAACGAGCAGTACTTC.

The V call is TRBV9, the J call TRBJ2-7; 12 nucleotides line up with TRBD2. The V gene end was trimmed by 4 bases and the J gene end by 1 base; junction bases not matched to a gene: 3. The CDR3 contains 15 residues. Germline loops: CDR1 SGDLS, CDR2 YYNGEE. CDR3 in amino acids: CASSRLAGASYEQYF. The DNA for the CDR3 is TGTGCCAGCAGCCGACTAGCGGGAGCTTCCTACGAGCAGTACTTC.

The chain has TRBV6-6 and TRBJ1-2; 8 bases map to TRBD1. The V segment lost 0 bases and the J segment 3 bases; nucleotides outside the gene matches: 3. The CDR3 spans 15 residues. The germline V gene encodes CDR1 MNHNY and CDR2 SVGAGI (reference sequence). The CDR3 loop reads CASSYSETGDYGYTF. CDR3 in DNA: TGTGCCAGCAGTTACTCGGAGACAGGGGACTATGGCTACACCTTC.

The J gene is TRBJ1-1, the V gene TRBV19; D not resolved. The CDR3 has 13 amino acids. Between the trimmed V and J ends, which lost 6 bases and 3 bases, there was a span of 11 bases. Germline CDR1 and CDR2: LNHDA and SQIVND (reference sequence). The CDR3 reads CASSPGWDTEAFF. The CDR3 region has the DNA TGTGCCAGTAGCCCTGGATGGGACACTGAAGCTTTCTTT.

The chain uses TRBV29-1 and TRBJ1-4, with a possible D match to TRBD1 (6 bases). This CDR3 contains 13 residues. The V gene lost 7 bases and the J gene lost 4 bases, with 13 bases spanning the gap. CDR1 is SQVTM, CDR2 ANQGSEA, per germline. CDR3 in amino acids: CSAQRGFNEKLFF. DNA of the CDR3: TGCAGCGCTCAGAGGGGGTTTAATGAAAAACTGTTTTTT.

This clone showed up just once. The gene calls are TRBV6-1 and TRBJ2-7; D not resolved. This CDR3 is 14 amino acids long. Trimming pared 2 bases from V and 0 bases from J, leaving 8 bases between. The germline CDR1 and CDR2 sequences are MNHNS and SASEGT. The CDR3 DNA follows: TGTGCCAGCAGTGAACAGGCGGTCTCCTACGAGCAGTACTTC. Encoded protein: CASSEQAVSYEQYF.

Points on this clone: Other DNA variants within this sample encode the same CDR3. This chain connects TRBV7-2 to TRBJ2-7; 7 nucleotides line up with TRBD2. This CDR3 region has 14 residues. The trim removed 6 bases at V and 4 bases at J, leaving 9 bases unmatched. Per the germline V gene, CDR1 is SGHTA and CDR2 is FQGNSA. DNA of the CDR3: TGTGCCAGCAGTCTGGCGGGAGTGAGTTACGAGCAGTACTTC. It codes for CASSLAGVSYEQYF.

CDR3 in DNA: TGTGCCAGCAGCGTAGGGACATTGGGTGAAAAACTGTTTTTT. Its protein product is CASSVGTLGEKLFF. V gene TRBV9 combines with J gene TRBJ1-4; perhaps TRBD1 as D (5 bases). The CDR3 has 14 residues. Germline CDR1 is SGDLS and CDR2 is YYNGEE. The ends were cut back, 0 bases at V and 7 bases at J, with 10 bases in the middle.

The chain carries TRBV13 and TRBJ1-1; the match to TRBD1 covers 7 bases. CDR1 is PRHDT and CDR2 is FYEKMQ in the germline V gene (reference sequence). This CDR3 has 12 residues. After removal of 4 bases from V and 7 bases from J, the junction contained 3 bases not matched to a gene. Here the CDR3 DNA reads TGTGCCAGCAGCTACCGACAGGGTGAAGCTTTCTTT. Protein sequence: CASSYRQGEAFF.

This clone was observed a handful of times. The chain links TRBV19 to TRBJ1-6; 9 bases map to TRBD1. CDR1 and CDR2 (germline): LNHDA, SQIVND (reference sequence). This CDR3 comprises 15 residues. Trimming at V came to 7 bases and at J to 6 bases, leaving 7 bases not matched to a gene. The CDR3: CASTSGTGLNSPLHF. CDR3 DNA: TGTGCCAGTACCTCCGGGACAGGGCTTAATTCACCCCTCCACTTT.

The chain links TRBV30 to TRBJ2-7, with D hard to call. The V gene lost 1 base and the J gene lost 6 bases, with 10 bases spanning the gap. The CDR3 runs 12 residues. CDR1 is GTSNPN and CDR2 is SVGIG in the germline V gene (reference sequence). The CDR3 bases are TGTGCCTGGAGTGCTGCAGTATCCGAGCAGTACTTC. This codes for CAWSAAVSEQYF.

In this sample, this clone turned up once. The V call is TRBV11-2, the J call TRBJ2-1, with D perhaps assigned TRBD1 or TRBD2 (5 bases each). The CDR3 is 16 amino acids. V lost 2 bases, J lost 8 bases, and 19 bases lay in between. From germline, CDR1 is SGHAT and CDR2 FQNNGV. The CDR3 spells CASSLMGRGVFHEQFF. For the CDR3, the DNA is TGTGCCAGCAGCTTAATGGGACGAGGGGTGTTTCATGAGCAGTTCTTC.

This clone was recorded only once. This rearrangement joins TRBV5-4 to TRBJ1-2, with a tentative D call TRBD1 (6 bases). Germline CDR1 reads SGHNT; CDR2 reads YYREEE (reference sequence). V was trimmed by 4 bases and J by 0 bases, leaving 10 bases between them. The CDR3 is made up of 14 amino acids. CDR3 amino acids: CASSEGGANYGYTF. In DNA, the CDR3 is TGTGCCAGCAGCGAGGGGGGAGCTAACTATGGCTACACCTTC.

V is TRBV28 and J is TRBJ2-4; a weak D match, TRBD2 (5 bases). The CDR3 sequence is 14 residues long. V was cut by 6 bases and J by 8 bases, with 17 bases left in between. Germline loops: CDR1 MDHEN, CDR2 SYDVKM. DNA of the CDR3: TGTGCCAGCAGCCCCCGGGATTTAAGGCACATTCAGTACTTC. Its protein is CASSPRDLRHIQYF.

With regard to this clone: At one end the junction does not follow the germline gene, possibly because of a read error. This sequence joins TRBV6-5 and TRBJ2-7; perhaps TRBD1 as D (6 bases). Germline V lookup: CDR1 MNHEY, CDR2 SVGAGI. The CDR3 covers 14 residues. CDR3 bases: TGTGCCAGCACTTACAGGGTAGGGGCCTACGAGCAGTACTTC. Translating gives CASTYRVGAYEQYF.

Notes on this clone: Distinct nucleotide sequences in the sample also encode this CDR3. J is TRBJ2-7 and V is TRBV5-1, with D unresolved. Germline lookup yields CDR1 SGHRS and CDR2 YFSETQ. V gave up 0 bases and J gave up 7 bases, with 8 bases separating them. The CDR3 is 12 amino acids. In DNA, the CDR3 is TGCGCCAGCAGCTTGGGTTTGGGGGAGCAGTACTTC. The encoded protein is CASSLGLGEQYF. The complete variable domain, with remaining parts taken from reference TRBV5-1 and TRBJ2-7, reads KAGVTQTPRYLIKTRGQQVTLSCSPISGHRSVSWYQQTPGQGLQFLFEYFSETQRNKGNFPGRFSGRQFSNSRSEMNVSTLELGDSALYLCASSLGLGEQYFGPGTRLTVT.

The chain uses TRBV7-9 and TRBJ1-5, with D maybe TRBD1 (5 bases). V was shortened by 5 bases and J by 5 bases, with 13 bases between the two germline ends. This CDR3 region has 14 residues. Germline CDR1 SEHNR, CDR2 FQNEAQ (reference sequence). The DNA for the CDR3 is TGTGCCAGCAGCATGGGAACAGGTTATCAGCCCCAGCATTTT. It yields the protein CASSMGTGYQPQHF.